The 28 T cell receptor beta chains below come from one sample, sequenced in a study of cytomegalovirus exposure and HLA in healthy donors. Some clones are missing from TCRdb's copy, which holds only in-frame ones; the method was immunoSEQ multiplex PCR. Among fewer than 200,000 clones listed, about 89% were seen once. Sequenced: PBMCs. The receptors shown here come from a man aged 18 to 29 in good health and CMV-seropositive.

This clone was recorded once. CDR3 DNA: TGTGCCAGCAGCCAAAGTCGGGGTGGAGAGACCCAGTACTTC. Amino acids: CASSQSRGGETQYF. J is TRBJ2-5 and V is TRBV4-2; TRBD2 is a possible D gene (5 bases). CDR1 is LGHNA, CDR2 YNFKEQ, per germline. V lost 2 bases, J lost 4 bases, and 11 bases lay in between. This CDR3 has 14 residues.

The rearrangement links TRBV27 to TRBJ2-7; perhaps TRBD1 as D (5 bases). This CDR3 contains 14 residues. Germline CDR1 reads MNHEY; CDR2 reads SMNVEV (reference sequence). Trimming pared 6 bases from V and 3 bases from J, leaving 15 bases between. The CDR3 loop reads CASSRAGHRYEQYF. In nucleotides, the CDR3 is TGTGCCAGCAGCCGTGCAGGACACCGCTACGAGCAGTACTTC.

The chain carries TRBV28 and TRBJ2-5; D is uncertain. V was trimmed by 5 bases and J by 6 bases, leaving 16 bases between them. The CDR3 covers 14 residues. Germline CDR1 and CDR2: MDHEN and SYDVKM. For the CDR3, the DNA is TGTGCCAGCAGTCCGGTTACTCGAACGCAGACCCAGTACTTC. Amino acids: CASSPVTRTQTQYF.

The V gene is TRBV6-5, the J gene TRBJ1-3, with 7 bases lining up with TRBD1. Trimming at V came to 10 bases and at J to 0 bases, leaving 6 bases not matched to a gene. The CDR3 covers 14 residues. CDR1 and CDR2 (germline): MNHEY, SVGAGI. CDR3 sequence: CATADRLSGNTIYF. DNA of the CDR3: TGTGCCACCGCGGACAGGCTCTCTGGAAACACCATATATTTT.

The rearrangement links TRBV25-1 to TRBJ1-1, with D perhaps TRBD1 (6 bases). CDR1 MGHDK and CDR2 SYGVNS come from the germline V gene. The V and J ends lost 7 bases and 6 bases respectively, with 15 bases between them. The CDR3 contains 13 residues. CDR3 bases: TGTGCCAGCATCGCCGCGAAGGGGGCTGAAGCTTTCTTT. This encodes CASIAAKGAEAFF.

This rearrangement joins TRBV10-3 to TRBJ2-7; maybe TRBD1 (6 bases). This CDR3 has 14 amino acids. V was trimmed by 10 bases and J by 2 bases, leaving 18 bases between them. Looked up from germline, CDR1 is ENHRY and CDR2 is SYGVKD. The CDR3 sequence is CATSTGYDPYEQYF. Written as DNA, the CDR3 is TGTGCCACTTCGACAGGTTACGATCCCTACGAGCAGTACTTC.

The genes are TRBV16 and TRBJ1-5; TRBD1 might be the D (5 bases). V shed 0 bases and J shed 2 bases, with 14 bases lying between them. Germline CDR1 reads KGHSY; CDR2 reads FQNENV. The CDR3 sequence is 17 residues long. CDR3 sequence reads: CASSQSRQGRGNQPQHF. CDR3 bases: TGTGCCAGCAGCCAATCGAGGCAGGGTCGGGGCAATCAGCCCCAGCATTTT.

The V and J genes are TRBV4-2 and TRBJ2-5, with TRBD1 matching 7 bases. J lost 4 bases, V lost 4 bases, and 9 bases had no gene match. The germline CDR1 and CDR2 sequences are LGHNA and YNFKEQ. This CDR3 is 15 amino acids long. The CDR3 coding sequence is TGTGCCAGCAGCCTGGGGCTAGGGGGCCGAGAGACCCAGTACTTC. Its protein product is CASSLGLGGRETQYF.

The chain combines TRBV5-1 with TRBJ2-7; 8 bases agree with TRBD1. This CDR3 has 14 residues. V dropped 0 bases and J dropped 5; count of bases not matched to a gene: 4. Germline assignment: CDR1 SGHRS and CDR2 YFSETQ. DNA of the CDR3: TGCGCCAGCAGCTTGGGACAGGGGATCGACGAGCAGTACTTC. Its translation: CASSLGQGIDEQYF. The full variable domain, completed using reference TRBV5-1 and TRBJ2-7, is KAGVTQTPRYLIKTRGQQVTLSCSPISGHRSVSWYQQTPGQGLQFLFEYFSETQRNKGNFPGRFSGRQFSNSRSEMNVSTLELGDSALYLCASSLGQGIDEQYFGPGTRLTVT.

CDR3 DNA sequence: TGTGCCATCAGAGACAGGGGAGAGACCCAGTACTTC. Protein: CAIRDRGETQYF. J is TRBJ2-5 and V is TRBV10-3; 8 nucleotides match TRBD1. CDR1 is ENHRY, CDR2 SYGVKD, per germline. The CDR3 contains 12 residues. J lost 4 bases, V lost 6 bases, and 1 base had no gene match.

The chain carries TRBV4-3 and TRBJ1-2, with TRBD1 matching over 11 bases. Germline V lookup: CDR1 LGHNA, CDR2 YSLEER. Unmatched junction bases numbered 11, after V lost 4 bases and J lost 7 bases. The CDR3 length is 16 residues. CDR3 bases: TGCGCCAGCAGCCCCCCCCCGGGACAGGGGGTAGGTGGCTACACCTTC. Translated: CASSPPPGQGVGGYTF.

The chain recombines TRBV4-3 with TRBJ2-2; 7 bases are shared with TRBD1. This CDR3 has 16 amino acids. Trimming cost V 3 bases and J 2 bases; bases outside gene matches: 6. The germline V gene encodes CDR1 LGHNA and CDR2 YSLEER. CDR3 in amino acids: CASSHETGANTGELFF. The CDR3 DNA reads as TGCGCCAGCAGCCACGAAACAGGGGCTAACACCGGGGAGCTGTTTTTT.

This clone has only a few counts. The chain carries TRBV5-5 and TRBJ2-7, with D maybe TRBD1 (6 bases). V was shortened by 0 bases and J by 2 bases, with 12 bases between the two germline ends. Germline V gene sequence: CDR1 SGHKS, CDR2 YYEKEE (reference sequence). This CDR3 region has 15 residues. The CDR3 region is CASSLETGVAYEQYF. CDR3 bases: TGTGCCAGCAGCTTGGAGACAGGAGTCGCCTACGAGCAGTACTTC. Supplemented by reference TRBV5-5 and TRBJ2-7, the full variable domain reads DAGVTQSPTHLIKTRGQQVTLRCSPISGHKSVSWYQQVLGQGPQFIFQYYEKEERGRGNFPDRFSARQFPNYSSELNVNALLLGDSALYLCASSLETGVAYEQYFGPGTRLTVT.

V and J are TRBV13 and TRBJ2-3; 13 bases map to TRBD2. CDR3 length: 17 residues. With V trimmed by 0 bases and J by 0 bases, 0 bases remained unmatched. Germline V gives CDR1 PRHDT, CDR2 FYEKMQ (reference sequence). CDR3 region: CASSLGGLAGSTDTQYF. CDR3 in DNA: TGTGCCAGCAGCTTAGGGGGACTAGCGGGGAGCACAGATACGCAGTATTTT.

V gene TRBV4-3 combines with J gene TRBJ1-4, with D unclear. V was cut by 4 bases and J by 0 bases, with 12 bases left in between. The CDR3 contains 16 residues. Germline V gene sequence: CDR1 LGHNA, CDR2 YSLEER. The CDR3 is CASSPRPVATNEKLFF. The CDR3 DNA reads TGCGCCAGCAGCCCCCGTCCGGTTGCAACTAATGAAAAACTGTTTTTT.

As DNA, the CDR3 is TGTGCCAGTAGTATCCAGGCGGGAGGGGGAACAGATACGCAGTATTTT. Its translation: CASSIQAGGGTDTQYF. J is TRBJ2-3 and V is TRBV19; 9 positions agree with TRBD2. Germline V gene sequence: CDR1 LNHDA, CDR2 SQIVND (reference sequence). Trimming at V came to 3 bases and at J to 3 bases, leaving 7 bases not matched to a gene. This CDR3 has 16 amino acids.

The CDR3 here is CASSQDIAASDTQYF. DNA of the CDR3: TGCGCCAGCAGCCAAGATATAGCGGCCTCAGATACGCAGTATTTT. V gene TRBV4-3 combines with J gene TRBJ2-3; tentative D call: TRBD2 (6 bases). CDR3 size: 15 residues. With 0 bases removed from V and 4 bases from J, the gap between germline ends came to 11 bases. Germline CDR1 LGHNA, CDR2 YSLEER.

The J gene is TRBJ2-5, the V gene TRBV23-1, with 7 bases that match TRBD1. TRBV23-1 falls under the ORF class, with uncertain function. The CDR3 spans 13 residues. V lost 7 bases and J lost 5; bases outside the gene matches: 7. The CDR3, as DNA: TGCGCCAGCAAAAGCGGCAGGGGGGAGACCCAGTACTTC. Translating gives CASKSGRGETQYF.

CDR3 sequence reads: CASSPAGSYEQYF. The CDR3 nucleotides read TGTGCCAGCAGCCCCGCCGGGAGCTACGAGCAGTACTTC. This chain connects TRBV7-9 to TRBJ2-7; D perhaps matches TRBD2 (6 bases). The germline CDR1 and CDR2 sequences are SEHNR and FQNEAQ (reference sequence). V dropped 5 bases and J dropped 3 bases, with 11 bases sitting between them. This CDR3 comprises 13 residues.

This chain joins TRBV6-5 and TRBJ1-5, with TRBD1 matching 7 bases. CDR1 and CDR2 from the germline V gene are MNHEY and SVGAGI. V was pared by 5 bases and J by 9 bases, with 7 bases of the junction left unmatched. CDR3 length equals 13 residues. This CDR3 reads CASSADRALPQHF. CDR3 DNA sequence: TGTGCCAGCAGTGCCGACAGGGCCTTGCCCCAGCATTTT.

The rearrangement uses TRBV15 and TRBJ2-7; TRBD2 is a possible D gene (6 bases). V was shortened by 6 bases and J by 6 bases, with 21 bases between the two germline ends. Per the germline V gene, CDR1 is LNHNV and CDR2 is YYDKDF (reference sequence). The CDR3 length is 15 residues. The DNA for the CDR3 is TGTGCCACCAGGGGTGGGAACTACGGGGGTCTCGAGCAGTACTTC. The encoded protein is CATRGGNYGGLEQYF.

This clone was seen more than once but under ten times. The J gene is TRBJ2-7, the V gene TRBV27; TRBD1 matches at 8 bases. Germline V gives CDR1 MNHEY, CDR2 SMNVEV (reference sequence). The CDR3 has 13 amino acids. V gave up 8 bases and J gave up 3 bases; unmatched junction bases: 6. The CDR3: CASRRDRRYEQYF. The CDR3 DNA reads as TGTGCCAGCCGGAGGGACAGGCGCTACGAGCAGTACTTC.

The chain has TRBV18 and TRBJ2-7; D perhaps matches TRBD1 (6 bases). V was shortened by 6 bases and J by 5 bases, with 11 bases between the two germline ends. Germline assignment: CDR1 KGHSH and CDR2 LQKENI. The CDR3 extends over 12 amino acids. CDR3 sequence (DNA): TGTGCCAGCTCGAGTAACAGGGACGAGCAGTACTTC. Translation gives CASSSNRDEQYF. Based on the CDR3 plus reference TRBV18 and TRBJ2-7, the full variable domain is NAGVMQNPRHLVRRRGQEARLRCSPMKGHSHVYWYRQLPEEGLKFMVYLQKENIIDESGMPKERFSAEFPKEGPSILRIQQVVRGDSAAYFCASSSNRDEQYFGPGTRLTVT.

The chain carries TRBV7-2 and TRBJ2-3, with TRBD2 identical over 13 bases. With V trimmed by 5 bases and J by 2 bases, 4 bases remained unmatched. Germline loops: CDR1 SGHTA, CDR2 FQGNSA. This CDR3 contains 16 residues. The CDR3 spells CASSPGLAGLTDTQYF. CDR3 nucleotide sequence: TGTGCCAGCAGCCCGGGACTAGCGGGGCTCACAGATACGCAGTATTTT. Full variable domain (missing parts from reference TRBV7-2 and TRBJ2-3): GAGVSQSPSNKVTEKGKDVELRCDPISGHTALYWYRQSLGQGLEFLIYFQGNSAPDKSGLPSDRFSAERTGGSVSTLTIQRTQQEDSAVYLCASSPGLAGLTDTQYFGPGTRLTVL.

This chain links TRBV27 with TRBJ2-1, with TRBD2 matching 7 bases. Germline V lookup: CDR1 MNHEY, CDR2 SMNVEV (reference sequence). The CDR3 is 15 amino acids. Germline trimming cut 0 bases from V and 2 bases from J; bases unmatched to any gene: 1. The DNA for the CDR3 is TGTGCCAGCAGTTTATCGGCGGGAGCCTACAATGAGCAGTTCTTC. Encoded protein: CASSLSAGAYNEQFF.

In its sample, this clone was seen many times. In DNA, the CDR3 is TGTGCCAGCAGTTTAGGAAGACAGGACACCGGGGAGCTGTTTTTT. Protein: CASSLGRQDTGELFF. This chain connects TRBV28 to TRBJ2-2; TRBD1 might be the D (6 bases). The CDR3 is 15 amino acids. The germline V gene encodes CDR1 MDHEN and CDR2 SYDVKM. V was cut by 2 bases and J by 3 bases, with 10 bases left in between.

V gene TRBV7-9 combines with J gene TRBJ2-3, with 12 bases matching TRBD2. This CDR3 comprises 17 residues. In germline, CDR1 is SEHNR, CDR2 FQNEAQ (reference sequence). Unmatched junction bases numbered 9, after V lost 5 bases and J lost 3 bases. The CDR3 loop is CASSQSPSGGATDTQYF. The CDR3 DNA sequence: TGTGCCAGCAGCCAGAGCCCTAGCGGGGGGGCAACAGATACGCAGTATTTT.

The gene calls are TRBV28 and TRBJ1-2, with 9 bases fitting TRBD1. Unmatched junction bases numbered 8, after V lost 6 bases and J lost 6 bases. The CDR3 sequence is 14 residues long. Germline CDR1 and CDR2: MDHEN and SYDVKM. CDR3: CASSLRTGADGYTF. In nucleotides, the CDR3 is TGTGCCAGCAGCCTTCGGACAGGGGCAGATGGCTACACCTTC.